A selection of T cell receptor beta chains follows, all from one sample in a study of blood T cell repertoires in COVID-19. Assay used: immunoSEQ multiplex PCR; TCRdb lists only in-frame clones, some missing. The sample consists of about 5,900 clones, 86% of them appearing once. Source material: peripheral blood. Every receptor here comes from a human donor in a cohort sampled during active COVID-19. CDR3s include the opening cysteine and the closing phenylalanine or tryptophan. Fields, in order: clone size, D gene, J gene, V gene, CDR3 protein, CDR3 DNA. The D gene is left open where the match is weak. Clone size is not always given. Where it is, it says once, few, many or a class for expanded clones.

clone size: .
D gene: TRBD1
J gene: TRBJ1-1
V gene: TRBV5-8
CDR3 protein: CASSLVGGAPAWF
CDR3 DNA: TGTGCCAGCAGCTTGGTAGGGGGCGCCCCGGCCTGGTTT

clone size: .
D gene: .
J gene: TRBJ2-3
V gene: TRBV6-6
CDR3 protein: CASSYGQGKGTDTQYF
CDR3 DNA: TGTGCCAGCAGTTACGGGCAGGGGAAGGGCACAGATACGCAGTATTTT

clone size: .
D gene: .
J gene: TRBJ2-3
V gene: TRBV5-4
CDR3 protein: CASSSGTSSVDTQYF
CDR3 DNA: TGTGCCAGCAGCTCAGGAACTAGCTCGGTAGATACGCAGTATTTT

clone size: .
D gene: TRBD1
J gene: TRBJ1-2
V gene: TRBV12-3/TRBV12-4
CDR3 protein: CASQGQPNYGYTF
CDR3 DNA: TGTGCCAGCCAGGGACAGCCCAACTATGGCTACACCTTC

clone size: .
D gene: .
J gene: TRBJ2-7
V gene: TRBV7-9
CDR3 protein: CASSLDGSYEQYF
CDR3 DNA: TGTGCCAGCTCCCTAGACGGCTCCTACGAGCAGTACTTC

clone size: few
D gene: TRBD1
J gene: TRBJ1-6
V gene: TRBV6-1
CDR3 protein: CASSEGTGGSPLHF
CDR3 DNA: TGTGCCAGCAGTGAGGGGACAGGGGGCTCACCCCTCCACTTT

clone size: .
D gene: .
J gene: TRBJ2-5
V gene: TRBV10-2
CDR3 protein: CASSESRAGGETQYF
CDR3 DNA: TGCGCCAGCAGTGAGTCCCGGGCTGGAGGTGAGACCCAGTACTTC

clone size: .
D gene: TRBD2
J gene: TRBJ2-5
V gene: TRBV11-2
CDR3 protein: CASSKAGGQETQYF
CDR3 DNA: TGTGCCAGCAGCAAAGCGGGGGGGCAAGAGACCCAGTACTTC

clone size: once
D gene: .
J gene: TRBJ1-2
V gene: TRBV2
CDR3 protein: CASSPTTGPNYGYTF
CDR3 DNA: TGTGCCAGCAGCCCCACGACAGGCCCAAACTATGGCTACACCTTC

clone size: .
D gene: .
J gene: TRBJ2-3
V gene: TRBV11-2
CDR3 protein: CASSLRLSTDTQYF
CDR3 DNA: TGTGCCAGCAGCCTCCGACTTAGCACAGATACGCAGTATTTT

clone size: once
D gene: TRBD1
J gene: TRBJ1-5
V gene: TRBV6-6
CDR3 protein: CASSSFGQGSKPQHF
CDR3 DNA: TGTGCCAGCAGTTCCTTCGGACAGGGCAGTAAACCCCAGCATTTT

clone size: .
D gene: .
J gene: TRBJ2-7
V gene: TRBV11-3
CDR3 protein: CASSGQNSYEQYF
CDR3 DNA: TGTGCCAGCAGCGGACAGAACTCCTACGAGCAGTACTTC

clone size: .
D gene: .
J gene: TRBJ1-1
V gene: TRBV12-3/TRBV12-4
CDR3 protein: CASSLNTGEAFF
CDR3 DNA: TGTGCCAGCAGTTTGAATACAGGAGAAGCTTTCTTT

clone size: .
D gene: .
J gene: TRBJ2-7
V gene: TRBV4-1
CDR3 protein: CASSQDLRDSRPYEQYF
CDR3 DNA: TGCGCCAGCAGCCAAGATTTGCGAGACAGCCGACCCTACGAGCAGTACTTC

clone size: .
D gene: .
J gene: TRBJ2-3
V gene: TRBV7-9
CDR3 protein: CASSPGLRTDTQYF
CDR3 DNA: TGTGCCAGCAGCCCGGGACTGCGCACAGATACGCAGTATTTT

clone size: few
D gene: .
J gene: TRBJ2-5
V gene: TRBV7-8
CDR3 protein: CASSFSGSETQYF
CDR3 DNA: TGTGCCAGCAGCTTTTCGGGGAGTGAGACCCAGTACTTC

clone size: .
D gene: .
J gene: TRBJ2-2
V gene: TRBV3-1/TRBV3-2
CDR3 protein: CASSQVTGELFF
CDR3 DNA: TGTGCCAGCAGCCAAGTAACCGGGGAGCTGTTTTTT

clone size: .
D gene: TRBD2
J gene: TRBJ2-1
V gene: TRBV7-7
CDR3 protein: CASSSRLAGGLNEQFF
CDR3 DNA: TGTGCCAGCAGCTCTAGACTAGCGGGGGGCTTAAATGAGCAGTTCTTC

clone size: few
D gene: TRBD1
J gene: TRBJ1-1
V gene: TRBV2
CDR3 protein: CANIKTGWTEAFF
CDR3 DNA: TGTGCCAATATAAAGACAGGGTGGACTGAAGCTTTCTTT

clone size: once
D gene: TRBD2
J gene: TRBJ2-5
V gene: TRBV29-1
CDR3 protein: CSVVRGGRETQYF
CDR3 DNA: TGCAGCGTTGTGCGGGGGGGAAGAGAGACCCAGTACTTC

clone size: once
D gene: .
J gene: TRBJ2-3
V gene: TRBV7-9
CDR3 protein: CASSAATSLGQYF
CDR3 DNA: TGTGCCAGCAGCGCCGCCACTAGTTTGGGGCAGTATTTT

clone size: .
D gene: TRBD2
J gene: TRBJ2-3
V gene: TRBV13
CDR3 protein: CASSLTSGGADTQYF
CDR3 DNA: TGTGCCAGCAGCTTGACTAGCGGGGGGGCAGATACGCAGTATTTT

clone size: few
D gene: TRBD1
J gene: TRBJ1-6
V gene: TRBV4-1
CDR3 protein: CASSQPGQGASSPLHF
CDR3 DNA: TGCGCCAGCAGCCAACCGGGACAGGGGGCTTCTTCACCCCTCCACTTT

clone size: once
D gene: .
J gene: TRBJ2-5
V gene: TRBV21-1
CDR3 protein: CASSKGQTQYF
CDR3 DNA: TGTGCCAGCAGCAAAGGGCAGACCCAGTACTTC

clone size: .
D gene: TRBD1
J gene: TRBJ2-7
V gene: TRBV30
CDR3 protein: CAWRQTGTGVYEQYF
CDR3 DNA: TGTGCCTGGAGGCAAACCGGGACAGGCGTATACGAGCAGTACTTC

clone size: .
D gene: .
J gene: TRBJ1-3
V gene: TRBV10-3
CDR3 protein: CAISDWGTGNTIYF
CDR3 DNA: TGTGCCATCAGTGACTGGGGGACAGGAAACACCATATATTTT

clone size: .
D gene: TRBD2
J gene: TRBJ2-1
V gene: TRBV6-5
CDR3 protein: CASSFLAGGLNEQFF
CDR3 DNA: TGTGCCAGCAGTTTCCTAGCGGGGGGCCTTAATGAGCAGTTCTTC

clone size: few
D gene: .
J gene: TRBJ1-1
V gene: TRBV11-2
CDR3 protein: CASRDSGTWNTEAFF
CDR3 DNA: TGTGCCAGCAGAGACTCCGGGACATGGAACACTGAAGCTTTCTTT

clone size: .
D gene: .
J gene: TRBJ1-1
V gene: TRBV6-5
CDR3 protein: CASSYEAGRGAFF
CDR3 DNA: TGTGCCAGCAGTTACGAGGCAGGCAGAGGGGCTTTCTTT

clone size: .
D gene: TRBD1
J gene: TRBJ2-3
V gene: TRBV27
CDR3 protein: CASSPIDRVGADTQYF
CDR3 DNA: TGTGCCAGCAGTCCCATAGACAGGGTCGGAGCAGATACGCAGTATTTT

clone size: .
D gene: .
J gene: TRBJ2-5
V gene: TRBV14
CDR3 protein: CASSPPGKTGFQETQYF
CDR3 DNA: TGTGCCAGCAGCCCTCCCGGGAAAACGGGGTTCCAAGAGACCCAGTACTTC